Shown below are 19 T cell receptor beta chains from a single sample sequenced in a study of spatial heterogeneity in lung cancer. TCRdb redid the calling of the 5' RACE reads with MiXCR, one entry per CDR3 protein. The data show about 27,000 distinct CDR3 sequences, with around 7% seen just once and about 25% held by the top ten. General study findings and limits: Expanded alpha and beta TCR counts within tumors tracked tumor mutation counts.

Time point defined: sample taken at primary tumor resection. Their target antigens are unknown. Here the sequenced sample was lung tumor tissue, taken at surgery. All receptors come from a male donor with early-stage non-small cell lung cancer.

The chain couples TRBV6-2 or TRBV6-3 to TRBJ1-5, with unresolved D. The germline V gene has CDR1 MNHEY and CDR2 SVGEGT. The CDR3 is 13 amino acids. V was cut by 10 bases and J by 0 bases, with 10 bases left in between. This chain's CDR3 is CATQDHSNQPQHF. CDR3 sequence (DNA): TGTGCCACCCAGGACCATAGCAATCAGCCCCAGCATTTT.

The chain is built from TRBV20-1 and TRBJ1-5; D is unresolved. This CDR3 is 12 amino acids long. Germline values: CDR1 DFQATT, CDR2 SNEGSKA (reference sequence). Trimming shortened V by 6 bases and J by 2 bases, and 8 bases separated the two germline ends. CDR3 DNA sequence: TGCAGTGCCTCCAGCGGCAATCAGCCCCAGCATTTT. This sequence encodes CSASSGNQPQHF.

This clonotype was picked up many times. The V gene is TRBV20-1, the J gene TRBJ2-1, with 8 bases fitting TRBD1. Germline-derived CDR1 and CDR2 are DFQATT and SNEGSKA (reference sequence). The junction had 13 bases not matched to a gene; V was cut back by 5 bases and J by 16 bases. The CDR3 has 12 residues. In DNA, the CDR3 is TGCAGTGCTTTTGGGTTACCGGGACAGGCCTTCTTC. Residues: CSAFGLPGQAFF.

This clonotype qualifies as large (0.1 to 1%). V is TRBV15 and J is TRBJ2-2; a weak D match, TRBD2 (6 bases). CDR3 size: 15 residues. Germline CDR1 and CDR2: LNHNV and YYDKDF (reference sequence). The ends were cut back, 3 bases at V and 6 bases at J, with 14 bases in the middle. The CDR3 region is CATSSLEGEAGELFF. Here the CDR3 DNA reads TGTGCCACCAGCAGCTTGGAAGGGGAGGCCGGGGAGCTGTTTTTT.

This clonotype was counted many times. V is TRBV6-5 and J is TRBJ2-3; the D gene is possibly TRBD2 (6 bases). The CDR3 sequence is 14 residues long. Germline V gene lookup returns CDR1 MNHEY and CDR2 SVGAGI. Trimming cost V 7 bases and J 3 bases, with 14 bases left between them. The DNA of the CDR3 is TGTGCCAGCACCCCGGGGACTTTTACAGATACGCAGTATTTT. Its protein is CASTPGTFTDTQYF.

The sample holds many counts of this clonotype. The chain joins TRBV20-1 to TRBJ2-5, with TRBD1 as a possible D gene (6 bases). With 3 bases removed from V and 3 bases from J, the gap between germline ends came to 17 bases. The CDR3 loop spans 15 amino acids. Germline V gene sequence: CDR1 DFQATT, CDR2 SNEGSKA (reference sequence). The CDR3 region is CSARTPWGQEETQYF. The CDR3 DNA is TGCAGTGCTAGGACCCCATGGGGGCAAGAAGAGACCCAGTACTTC.

This clonotype was seen many times. This chain uses TRBV6-5 with TRBJ2-2; 8 bases line up with TRBD2. The ends lost 6 bases at V and 3 bases at J; junction bases unmatched: 12. CDR1 and CDR2 (germline): MNHEY, SVGAGI. There are 17 residues in the CDR3. In DNA, the CDR3 is TGTGCCAGCAGACCCCCCGGGGGGGGTAGGTACACCGGGGAGCTGTTTTTT. This sequence encodes CASRPPGGGRYTGELFF.

This clonotype is deemed hyperexpanded (1% or more). This sequence joins TRBV4-1 and TRBJ2-7; 12 bases are a match to TRBD2. Germline CDR1 is MGHRA and CDR2 is YSYEKL. The CDR3 loop spans 15 amino acids. The V and J ends lost 1 base and 2 bases, in that order; junction bases with no gene match: 0. The CDR3 bases are TGCGCCAGCAGCCAAGGACTAGCGGGGGCCTACGAGCAGTACTTC. Translation gives CASSQGLAGAYEQYF.

In this sample, this clonotype turned up many times. This chain connects TRBV5-4 to TRBJ2-3; no clear D. The CDR3 extends over 13 amino acids. The germline V gene encodes CDR1 SGHNT and CDR2 YYREEE (reference sequence). V lost 3 bases to trimming and J lost 10 bases, with 15 bases between them. The CDR3 DNA sequence: TGTGCCAGCAGCTCCTACTTTACGGGTGCGCAGTATTTT. It yields the protein CASSSYFTGAQYF.

V is TRBV4-3 and J is TRBJ2-7; weak D call: TRBD2 (6 bases). The germline V gene has CDR1 LGHNA and CDR2 YSLEER. Trimming shortened V by 0 bases and J by 4 bases, and 13 bases separated the two germline ends. CDR3 length equals 15 residues. CDR3 protein: CASSQDPAEGYEQYF. As DNA, the CDR3 is TGCGCCAGCAGCCAAGACCCCGCGGAGGGGTACGAGCAGTACTTC.

This clonotype was detected ten times or more. The V call is TRBV2, the J call TRBJ1-5; 7 bases match TRBD1. V gave up 4 bases and J gave up 4 bases; unmatched junction bases: 4. Germline V CDR1 and CDR2: SNHLY, FYNNEI. The CDR3 has 14 amino acids. As DNA, the CDR3 is TGTGCCAGCAGTGGACAGGGAGGAAATCAGCCCCAGCATTTT. It is translated as CASSGQGGNQPQHF.

This clonotype was seen only a few times. The chain recombines TRBV7-8 with TRBJ2-1; tentative D call: TRBD2 (5 bases). The CDR3 is 16 amino acids. The V gene lost 2 bases and the J gene lost 0 bases, with 11 bases spanning the gap. Germline V gives CDR1 SGHVS, CDR2 FQNEAQ. Here the CDR3 DNA reads TGTGCCAGCAGCTTAAGAGGGAGTAGCTCCTACAATGAGCAGTTCTTC. This gives the protein CASSLRGSSSYNEQFF.

This clonotype was seen repeatedly, ten times or more. V and J are TRBV28 and TRBJ1-2; D gene uncertain. The CDR3 spans 16 residues. Trimming removed 5 bases at V and 2 bases at J, with 18 bases between. Germline CDR1 is MDHEN and CDR2 is SYDVKM. Here the CDR3 DNA reads TGTGCCAGCAGTATCCCGAACCCTACTGGGAACTATGGCTACACCTTC. Its protein product is CASSIPNPTGNYGYTF.

This clonotype was observed many times. The J gene is TRBJ1-5, the V gene TRBV10-3, with D hard to call. This CDR3 contains 14 residues. CDR1 ENHRY and CDR2 SYGVKD come from the germline V gene. V lost 2 bases to trimming and J lost 4 bases, with 9 bases between them. For the CDR3, the DNA is TGTGCCATCAGTGAGGTGGACGGAAATCAGCCCCAGCATTTT. Protein product: CAISEVDGNQPQHF.

This clonotype was seen at least ten times. The J gene is TRBJ1-6, the V gene TRBV5-1, with a tentative D call TRBD1 (5 bases). This CDR3 contains 15 residues. Germline V CDR1 and CDR2: SGHRS, YFSETQ. Trimming removed 4 bases at V and 9 bases at J, with 17 bases between. CDR3 in amino acids: CASSQISGFASPLHF. In nucleotides, the CDR3 is TGCGCCAGCAGCCAGATATCAGGGTTCGCTTCACCCCTCCACTTT.

Ten or more counts support this clonotype. This sequence joins TRBV5-1 and TRBJ1-1; no definite D call. This CDR3 comprises 13 residues. The V end was cut by 1 base, the J end by 1 base, with 5 bases between. Germline V CDR1 and CDR2: SGHRS, YFSETQ. The CDR3 nucleotides read TGCGCCAGCAGCTTGTGGAGGAACACTGAAGCTTTCTTT. This gives the protein CASSLWRNTEAFF.

This clonotype was observed a few times. The V call is TRBV12-3 or TRBV12-4, the J call TRBJ2-7; D call uncertain. This CDR3 contains 12 residues. Trimming cost V 3 bases and J 2 bases, with 5 bases left between them. Here the CDR3 reads CASSFTAYEQYF. Written as DNA, the CDR3 is TGTGCCAGCAGTTTTACAGCCTACGAGCAGTACTTC.

This clonotype was counted at least ten times. The chain is built from TRBV10-3 and TRBJ2-3; no reliable D call. The CDR3 has 12 residues. Per the germline V gene, CDR1 is ENHRY and CDR2 is SYGVKD. The V and J ends lost 5 bases and 0 bases respectively, with 3 bases between them. CDR3 sequence (DNA): TGTGCCATCAGTTCAAGCACAGATACGCAGTATTTT. Residues: CAISSSTDTQYF.

This clonotype was counted only a few times. The chain recombines TRBV6-1 with TRBJ1-1; D possibly corresponds to TRBD1 (5 bases). Germline V lookup: CDR1 MNHNS, CDR2 SASEGT. The CDR3 is 11 amino acids. Trimming left V 5 bases short and J 7 bases short, with 8 bases between. The CDR3 protein is CASSWGVEAFF. In nucleotides, the CDR3 is TGTGCCAGCAGTTGGGGGGTTGAAGCTTTCTTT.